What follows is one T cell receptor beta chain and its context. Its antigen is not identified. Measured with immunoSEQ multiplex PCR; TCRdb has only the in-frame clones, and not every one. This table holds around 7,000 clones, roughly 84% found once. Trimming took 1 base from V and 0 from J, leaving 7 bases between them. This CDR3 is 15 amino acids long. CDR1 and CDR2 (germline): SEHNR, FQNEAQ (reference sequence). This sample is drawn from a study of Ad26.COV2.S vaccination and SARS-CoV-2 variants. Findings and limits, study-wide: Those who received the vaccine showed greater spike-specific TCR breadth than those given placebo.

This chain uses TRBV7-9 with TRBJ2-1; D is ambiguous. The source was peripheral blood, collected after recovery from COVID-19. The origin of this receptor is a human donor who had recovered from COVID-19. In nucleotides, the CDR3 is TGTGCCAGCAGCTTAGGCGGATTCTCCTACAATGAGCAGTTCTTC. This codes for CASSLGGFSYNEQFF.